The following is a TCR beta chain sequence with its context. This table comes from immunoSEQ multiplex PCR, and its TCRdb copy is limited to in-frame clones, with some not included. The sample holds about 38,000 clones; 85% to 90% are singletons and the top ten take about 30%. This specimen belongs to a study of OX40 agonist ivuxolimab in advanced cancers. This CDR3 contains 19 residues. Sequences were derived from CD4+ or CD8+ T cells sorted from blood, sampled in a trial of the OX40 agonist ivuxolimab. The receptor was derived from an adult with an advanced solid tumor such as melanoma, head and neck, liver or kidney cancer. The V call is TRBV12-2, the J call TRBJ2-7; TRBD1, the D gene given by the table, was not confirmed from the DNA. TRBV12-2 corresponds to a pseudogene. The CDR3 sequence: CASRLGIRPPGTGDYEQYF. Written as DNA, the CDR3 is TGTGCAAGTCGCTTAGGTATTCGTCCCCCCGGGACAGGAGACTACGAGCAGTACTTC.